A single sample is the source of the 17 T cell receptor beta chains below, sequenced in a study of blood T cell repertoires in COVID-19. The protocol was immunoSEQ multiplex PCR, while the TCRdb copy is restricted to in-frame clones and leaves out a portion. The repertoire consists of 150,000 or so clones, with about 86% occurring once and the leading ten covering roughly 19%. The sequenced sample consisted of peripheral blood. The source of these receptors is a woman aged 80 or older with acute or convalescent COVID-19.

This clone has just a few counts. The chain recombines TRBV29-1 with TRBJ1-1; tentative D call: TRBD1 (6 bases). V was trimmed by 6 bases and J by 1 base, leaving 12 bases between them. The germline V gene has CDR1 SQVTM and CDR2 ANQGSEA. The length of the CDR3 is 13 residues. The CDR3 coding sequence is TGCAGCGTGCTCAGGGGTAGGAACACTGAAGCTTTCTTT. Protein: CSVLRGRNTEAFF.

V and J are TRBV5-1 and TRBJ1-2; 8 nucleotides line up with TRBD1. Germline assignment: CDR1 SGHRS and CDR2 YFSETQ. The V gene end was trimmed by 3 bases and the J gene end by 6 bases; junction bases not matched to a gene: 7. This CDR3 comprises 14 residues. In nucleotides, the CDR3 is TGCGCCAGCAGCTGGGGGACAGGAGGGAATGGCTACACCTTC. Translation gives CASSWGTGGNGYTF.

V and J are TRBV4-1 and TRBJ2-2, with a tentative D call TRBD1 (6 bases). The CDR3 runs to 15 residues. CDR1 and CDR2 from the germline V gene are MGHRA and YSYEKL. V was shortened by 5 bases and J by 3 bases, with 13 bases between the two germline ends. The CDR3 bases are TGCGCCAGCAGCGTCTTACACAGGGACACCGGGGAGCTGTTTTTT. Translation: CASSVLHRDTGELFF.

J is TRBJ1-1 and V is TRBV4-2; the D is unclear. The germline CDR1 and CDR2 sequences are LGHNA and YNFKEQ. Trimming took off 0 bases at V and 11 bases at J, with 22 bases between the two ends. The CDR3 runs 16 residues. The DNA for the CDR3 is TGTGCCAGCAGCCAAGAAGTAGGGCAGGAAGGCGGGAGGGCTTTCTTT. Protein: CASSQEVGQEGGRAFF.

This clone was counted many times. The chain recombines TRBV27 with TRBJ2-5; D might be TRBD2 (5 bases). Germline values: CDR1 MNHEY, CDR2 SMNVEV (reference sequence). V gave up 8 bases and J gave up 5 bases, with 9 bases separating them. CDR3 length: 11 residues. CDR3 loop: CASGLTETQYF. The CDR3 nucleotides read TGTGCCAGCGGACTGACGGAGACCCAGTACTTC.

The rearrangement joins TRBV6-2 or TRBV6-3 to TRBJ1-5; the D is unclear. Germline-derived CDR1 and CDR2 are MNHEY and SVGEGT. This CDR3 has 14 residues. Trimming stripped 3 bases from V and 7 bases from J, with 13 bases between. The CDR3 loop is CASSYSRPNQPQHF. For the CDR3, the DNA is TGTGCCAGCAGTTATTCGCGCCCGAACCAGCCCCAGCATTTT.

The genes are TRBV5-1 and TRBJ1-2; D ambiguous. The CDR3 is made up of 14 amino acids. The V end lost 0 bases, the J end lost 6 bases, and 12 bases lay between the germline ends. In germline, CDR1 is SGHRS, CDR2 YFSETQ. CDR3 sequence: CASSLGNLRDGYTF. The DNA of the CDR3 is TGCGCCAGCAGCTTGGGTAACCTCCGAGATGGCTACACCTTC.

This chain connects TRBV19 to TRBJ1-1, with unresolved D. The V and J ends lost 5 bases and 6 bases respectively, with 19 bases between them. Germline V lookup: CDR1 LNHDA, CDR2 SQIVND (reference sequence). The CDR3 contains 15 residues. The DNA of the CDR3 is TGTGCCAGTAGTTGGGTCTCTGCGGGTCGGGCTGAAGCTTTCTTT. Translation gives CASSWVSAGRAEAFF.

The chain carries TRBV15 and TRBJ2-2; D unresolved. V gave up 1 base and J gave up 4 bases, with 7 bases separating them. Germline assignment: CDR1 LNHNV and CDR2 YYDKDF (reference sequence). The CDR3 has 14 amino acids. CDR3 DNA: TGTGCCACCAGCAGAGCATCGGGCACCGGGGAGCTGTTTTTT. It encodes CATSRASGTGELFF. Combining the CDR3 with reference TRBV15 and TRBJ2-2 gives the whole variable domain DAMVIQNPRYQVTQFGKPVTLSCSQTLNHNVMYWYQQKSSQAPKLLFHYYDKDFNNEADTPDNFQSRRPNTSFCFLDIRSPGLGDTAMYLCATSRASGTGELFFGEGSRLTVL.

This sequence joins TRBV14 and TRBJ2-5; 8 positions agree with TRBD2. J lost 1 base, V lost 0 bases, and 7 bases had no gene match. Looked up from germline, CDR1 is SGHDN and CDR2 is FVKESK. This CDR3 has 17 amino acids. The DNA for the CDR3 is TGTGCCAGCAGCCAAGATGCGGGCGGGGGGCCCCAAGAGACCCAGTACTTC. Its translation is CASSQDAGGGPQETQYF.

Only a few counts were recorded for this clone. The V gene is TRBV30, the J gene TRBJ1-2; D unclear. The CDR3 is made up of 12 amino acids. Looked up from germline, CDR1 is GTSNPN and CDR2 is SVGIG (reference sequence). The V gene lost 4 bases and the J gene lost 8 bases, with 14 bases spanning the gap. CDR3 sequence: CAWKPSGGGYTF. CDR3 sequence (DNA): TGTGCCTGGAAGCCCTCAGGAGGGGGCTACACCTTC.

V gene TRBV5-1 combines with J gene TRBJ2-1; D may be TRBD2 (6 bases). The CDR3 is 17 residues long. V lost 0 bases, J lost 7 bases, and 20 bases lay in between. Looked up from germline, CDR1 is SGHRS and CDR2 is YFSETQ. CDR3 loop: CASSLGPRAGLQNEQFF. The CDR3 DNA is TGCGCCAGCAGCTTGGGGCCGAGAGCGGGCCTTCAAAATGAGCAGTTCTTC.

V usage is TRBV7-9 and J usage is TRBJ2-2; perhaps TRBD2 as D (5 bases). V shed 2 bases and J shed 8 bases, with 9 bases lying between them. The CDR3 covers 13 residues. Germline lookup yields CDR1 SEHNR and CDR2 FQNEAQ (reference sequence). CDR3 region: CASSLLTMGELFF. In DNA form, the CDR3 reads TGTGCCAGCAGCTTATTGACTATGGGGGAGCTGTTTTTT.

V and J are TRBV7-6 and TRBJ2-6; 14 bases fit TRBD2. This CDR3 is 18 amino acids long. Germline loops: CDR1 SGHVS, CDR2 FNYEAQ. V was clipped by 3 bases and J by 3 bases; unmatched bases: 4. CDR3 residues: CASSLGLAGVGGANVLTF. CDR3 in DNA: TGTGCCAGCAGCTTGGGACTAGCGGGAGTAGGTGGGGCCAACGTCCTGACTTTC.

The chain couples TRBV10-3 to TRBJ1-5; D ambiguous. CDR3 size: 17 residues. The germline V gene encodes CDR1 ENHRY and CDR2 SYGVKD. Trimming shortened V by 0 bases and J by 2 bases, and 14 bases separated the two germline ends. The CDR3 DNA is TGTGCCATCAGTGAGTCGGCTAGAGGGTCAGGCAATCAGCCCCAGCATTTT. Its protein is CAISESARGSGNQPQHF.

This chain connects TRBV4-2 to TRBJ2-1; 8 bases are shared with TRBD1. This CDR3 region has 16 residues. Losses at the gene ends were 1 base for V and 0 bases for J; bases not matched to a gene: 2. The germline CDR1 and CDR2 sequences are LGHNA and YNFKEQ. The CDR3 DNA sequence: TGTGCCAGCAGCCAAGGACAGGGGAGCTCCTACAATGAGCAGTTCTTC. The encoded protein is CASSQGQGSSYNEQFF.

The chain is built from TRBV18 and TRBJ2-2, with 9 nucleotides matching TRBD1. This CDR3 is 14 amino acids long. J gave up 5 bases and V 3 bases, and 1 base lay outside the gene matches. Looked up from germline, CDR1 is KGHSH and CDR2 is LQKENI. This CDR3 reads CASSPGQGTGELFF. The CDR3, as DNA: TGTGCCAGCTCACCGGGACAGGGTACCGGGGAGCTGTTTTTT.